The source of this TCR beta chain is a study of glioma-infiltrating T cells. Amplification of TCR alpha and beta CDR3 regions from RNA used iRepertoire nested multiplex PCR. Each CDR3 protein is one row after TCRdb ran MiXCR on the multiplex PCR reads. This sample has about 410,000 distinct CDR3 sequences, with 35% to 45% found just once. The table lists this clonotype with a few counts. CDR3 length: 14 residues. Germline assignment: CDR1 LGHNA and CDR2 YSLEER. V lost 0 bases and J 4 bases, leaving 9 bases between the germline ends. The TCR sequence derives from a human donor with low-grade glioma or glioblastoma, undergoing nonglioma brain surgery, or in good health (not recorded which). V is TRBV4-3 and J is TRBJ1-2; no firm D call. The sample taken for sequencing was glioma tissue, nonneoplastic brain tissue, or PBMCs (not recorded which). DNA of the CDR3: TGCGCCAGCAGCCAAGATTGGCAGACCTATGGCTACACCTTC. Translated, it gives CASSQDWQTYGYTF.